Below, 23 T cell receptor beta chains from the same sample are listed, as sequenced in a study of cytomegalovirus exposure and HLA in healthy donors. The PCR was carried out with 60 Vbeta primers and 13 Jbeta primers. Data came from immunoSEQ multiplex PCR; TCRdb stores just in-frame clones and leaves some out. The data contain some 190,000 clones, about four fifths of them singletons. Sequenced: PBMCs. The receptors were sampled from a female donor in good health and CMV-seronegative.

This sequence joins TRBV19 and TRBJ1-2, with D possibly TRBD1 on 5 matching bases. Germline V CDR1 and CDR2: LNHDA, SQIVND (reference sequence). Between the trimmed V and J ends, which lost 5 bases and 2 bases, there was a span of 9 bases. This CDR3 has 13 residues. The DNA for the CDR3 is TGTGCCAGTAGTGTCGACAGCAACTATGGCTACACCTTC. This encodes CASSVDSNYGYTF. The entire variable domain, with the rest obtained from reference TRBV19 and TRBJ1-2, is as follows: DGGITQSPKYLFRKEGQNVTLSCEQNLNHDAMYWYRQDPGQGLRLIYYSQIVNDFQKGDIAEGYSVSREKKESFPLTVTSAQKNPTAFYLCASSVDSNYGYTFGSGTRLTVV.

The CDR3 coding sequence is TGTGCCAGCAGTCCCCCTCGCAATGAGCAGTTCTTC. Translated: CASSPPRNEQFF. The V gene is TRBV28, the J gene TRBJ2-1, with D uncertain. Germline CDR1 and CDR2: MDHEN and SYDVKM. The ends were cut back, 5 bases at V and 6 bases at J, with 8 bases in the middle. The CDR3 spans 12 residues.

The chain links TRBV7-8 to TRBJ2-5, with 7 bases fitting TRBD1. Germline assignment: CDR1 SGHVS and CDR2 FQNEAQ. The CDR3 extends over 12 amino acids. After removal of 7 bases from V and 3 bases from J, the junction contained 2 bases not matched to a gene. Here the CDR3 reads CASNDREETQYF. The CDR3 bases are TGTGCCAGCAATGACAGGGAAGAGACCCAGTACTTC.

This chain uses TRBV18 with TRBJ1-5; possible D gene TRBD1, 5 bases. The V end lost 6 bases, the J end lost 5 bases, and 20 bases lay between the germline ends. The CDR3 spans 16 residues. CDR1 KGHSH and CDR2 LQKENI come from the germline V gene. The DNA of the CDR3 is TGTGCCAGCTCCCCATCCGGGGGGAGGGTGGATCAGCCCCAGCATTTT. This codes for CASSPSGGRVDQPQHF.

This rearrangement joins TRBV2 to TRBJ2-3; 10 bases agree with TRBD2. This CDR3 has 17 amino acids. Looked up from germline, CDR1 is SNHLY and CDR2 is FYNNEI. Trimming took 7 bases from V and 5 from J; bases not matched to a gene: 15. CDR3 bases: TGTGCCAGCAAGCTCATTGTGATGGAGCGGGGGGGAGATACGCAGTATTTT. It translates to CASKLIVMERGGDTQYF.

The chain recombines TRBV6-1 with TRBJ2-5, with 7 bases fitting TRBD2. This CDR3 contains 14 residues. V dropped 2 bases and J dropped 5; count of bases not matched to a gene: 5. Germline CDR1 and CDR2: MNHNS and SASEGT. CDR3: CASSENSGLETQYF. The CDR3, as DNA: TGTGCCAGCAGTGAAAATAGCGGGTTGGAGACCCAGTACTTC.

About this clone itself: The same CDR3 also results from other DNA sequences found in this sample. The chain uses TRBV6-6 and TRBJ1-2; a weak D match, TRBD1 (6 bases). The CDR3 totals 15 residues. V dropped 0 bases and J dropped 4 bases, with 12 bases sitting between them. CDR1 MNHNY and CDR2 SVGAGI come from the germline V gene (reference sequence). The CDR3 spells CASSYSGTPTYGYTF. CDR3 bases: TGTGCCAGCAGTTACTCCGGGACACCGACCTATGGCTACACCTTC.

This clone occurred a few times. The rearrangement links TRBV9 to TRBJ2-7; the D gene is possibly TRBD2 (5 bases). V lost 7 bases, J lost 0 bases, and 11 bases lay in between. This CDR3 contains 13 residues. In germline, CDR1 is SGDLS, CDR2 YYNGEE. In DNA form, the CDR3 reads TGTGCCAGCGGAGGAATAAGCTCCTACGAGCAGTACTTC. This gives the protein CASGGISSYEQYF.

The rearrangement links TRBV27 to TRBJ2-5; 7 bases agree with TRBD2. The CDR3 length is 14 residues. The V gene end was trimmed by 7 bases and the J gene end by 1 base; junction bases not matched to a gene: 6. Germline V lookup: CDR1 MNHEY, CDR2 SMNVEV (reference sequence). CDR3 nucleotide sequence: TGTGCCAGCAAATCGGGACTACCCCAAGAGACCCAGTACTTC. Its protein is CASKSGLPQETQYF.

The CDR3 is CASSGQGGYTF. The CDR3 DNA sequence: TGTGCCAGCAGCGGACAGGGAGGCTACACCTTC. The chain employs TRBV9 and TRBJ1-2, with 7 positions matching TRBD1. The CDR3 covers 11 residues. Germline V lookup: CDR1 SGDLS, CDR2 YYNGEE. V shed 3 bases, J shed 8 bases, and the junction held 1 base outside the gene matches.

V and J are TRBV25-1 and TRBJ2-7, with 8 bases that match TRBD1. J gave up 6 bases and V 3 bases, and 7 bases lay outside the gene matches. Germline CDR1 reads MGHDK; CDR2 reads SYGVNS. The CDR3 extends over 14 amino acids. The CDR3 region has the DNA TGTGCCAGCAGTGACCCCCGAACAGGGGGCGAGCAGTACTTC. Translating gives CASSDPRTGGEQYF.

CDR3 in DNA: TGTGCCAGCAGTGACTTATTTGGGGGGGTGACCGCGAACACCGGGGAGCTGTTTTTT. Encoded protein: CASSDLFGGVTANTGELFF. The chain carries TRBV6-4 and TRBJ2-2; 7 bases fit TRBD2. In germline, CDR1 is MRHNA, CDR2 SNTAGT. After removal of 1 base from V and 0 bases from J, the junction contained 11 bases not matched to a gene. The CDR3 sequence is 19 residues long.

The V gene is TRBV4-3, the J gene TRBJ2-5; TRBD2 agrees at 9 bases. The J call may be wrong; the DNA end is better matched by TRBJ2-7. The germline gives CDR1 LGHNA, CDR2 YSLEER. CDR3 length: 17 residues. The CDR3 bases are TGCGCCAGCAGCCAAGAATCCGCTAGCGGGATTGCCTACGAGCAGTACTTC. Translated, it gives CASSQESASGIAYEQYF.

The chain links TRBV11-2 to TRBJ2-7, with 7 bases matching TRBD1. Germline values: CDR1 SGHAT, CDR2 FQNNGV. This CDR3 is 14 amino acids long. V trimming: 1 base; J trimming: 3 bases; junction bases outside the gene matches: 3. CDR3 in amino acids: CASSLGQGVYEQYF. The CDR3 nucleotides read TGTGCCAGCAGCTTAGGACAGGGAGTCTACGAGCAGTACTTC.

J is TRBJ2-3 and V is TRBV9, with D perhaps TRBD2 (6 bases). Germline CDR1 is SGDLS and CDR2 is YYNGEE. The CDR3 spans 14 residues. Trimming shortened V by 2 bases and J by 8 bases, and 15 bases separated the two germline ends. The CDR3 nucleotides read TGTGCCAGCAGCGTCGAACAGCTTAGCGGTACGCAGTATTTT. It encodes CASSVEQLSGTQYF.

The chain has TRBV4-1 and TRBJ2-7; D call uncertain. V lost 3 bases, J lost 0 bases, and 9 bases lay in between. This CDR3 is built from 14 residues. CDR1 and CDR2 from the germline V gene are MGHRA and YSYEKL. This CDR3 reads CASSQIQSSYEQYF. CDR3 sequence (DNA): TGCGCCAGCAGCCAGATACAAAGCTCCTACGAGCAGTACTTC.

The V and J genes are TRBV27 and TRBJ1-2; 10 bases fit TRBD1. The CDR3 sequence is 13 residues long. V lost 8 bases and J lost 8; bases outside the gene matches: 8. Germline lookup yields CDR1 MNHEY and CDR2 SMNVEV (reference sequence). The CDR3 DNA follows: TGTGCCAGCTGGACAGGGGGGAGTGGAGGCTACACCTTC. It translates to CASWTGGSGGYTF.

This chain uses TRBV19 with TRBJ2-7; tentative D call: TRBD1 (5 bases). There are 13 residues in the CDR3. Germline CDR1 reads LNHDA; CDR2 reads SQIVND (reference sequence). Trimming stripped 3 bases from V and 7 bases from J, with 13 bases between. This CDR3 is CASSISGLTEQYF. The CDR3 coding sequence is TGTGCCAGTAGTATTTCAGGGCTTACGGAGCAGTACTTC.

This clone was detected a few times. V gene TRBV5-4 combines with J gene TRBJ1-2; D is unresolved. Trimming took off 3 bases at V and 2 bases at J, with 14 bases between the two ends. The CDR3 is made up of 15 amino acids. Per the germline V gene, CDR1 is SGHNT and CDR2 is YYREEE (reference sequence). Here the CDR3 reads CASSSQIELNYGYTF. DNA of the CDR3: TGTGCCAGCAGCTCACAGATAGAATTAAACTATGGCTACACCTTC.

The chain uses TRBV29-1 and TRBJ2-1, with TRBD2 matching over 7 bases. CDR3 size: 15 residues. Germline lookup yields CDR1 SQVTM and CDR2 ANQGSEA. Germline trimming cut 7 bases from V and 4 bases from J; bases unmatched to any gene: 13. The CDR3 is CSAEPQPGRYNEQFF. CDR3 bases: TGCAGCGCCGAGCCCCAGCCCGGGAGGTACAATGAGCAGTTCTTC.

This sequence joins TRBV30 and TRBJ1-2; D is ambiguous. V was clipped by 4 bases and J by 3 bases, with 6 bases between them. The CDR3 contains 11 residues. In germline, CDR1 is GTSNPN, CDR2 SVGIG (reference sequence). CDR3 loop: CAWTDYYGYTF. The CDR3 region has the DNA TGTGCCTGGACGGACTACTATGGCTACACCTTC. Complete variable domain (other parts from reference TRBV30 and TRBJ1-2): SQTIHQWPATLVQPVGSPLSLECTVEGTSNPNLYWYRQAAGRGLQLLFYSVGIGQISSEVPQNLSASRPQDRQFILSSKKLLLSDSGFYLCAWTDYYGYTFGSGTRLTVV.

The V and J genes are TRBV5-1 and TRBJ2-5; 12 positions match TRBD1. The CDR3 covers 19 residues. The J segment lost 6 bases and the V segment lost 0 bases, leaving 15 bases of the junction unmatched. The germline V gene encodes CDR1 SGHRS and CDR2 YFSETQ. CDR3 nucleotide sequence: TGCGCCAGCAGCTTGGCCTCGGGACAGGGGGCGCGGGTGGGAAAGACCCAGTACTTC. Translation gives CASSLASGQGARVGKTQYF.

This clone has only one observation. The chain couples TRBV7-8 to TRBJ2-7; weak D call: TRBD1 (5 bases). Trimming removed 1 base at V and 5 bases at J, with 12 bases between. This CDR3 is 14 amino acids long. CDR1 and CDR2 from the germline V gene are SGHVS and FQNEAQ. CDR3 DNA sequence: TGTGCCAGCAGCTTAGGGCAGGGAACGGACGAGCAGTACTTC. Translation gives CASSLGQGTDEQYF.